A single sample is the source of the 30 T cell receptor beta chains below, sequenced in a study of blood T cell repertoires in COVID-19. Produced via immunoSEQ multiplex PCR; TCRdb's table is partial and in-frame only. Found here are 60,000 to 85,000 clones, approximately 74% of them singletons; the top ten hold approximately 2.8%. Specimen: peripheral blood. The receptors derive from a human donor with acute or convalescent COVID-19. The donor label of this sample is uncertain.

A few counts support this clone. This sequence joins TRBV10-3 and TRBJ2-5, with D hard to call. Deletions cut 0 bases from V and 5 bases from J, with 4 bases between. The germline CDR1 and CDR2 sequences are ENHRY and SYGVKD. This CDR3 spans 12 amino acids. Here the CDR3 DNA reads TGTGCCATCAGTGAGTCGTATGAGACCCAGTACTTC. Translated: CAISESYETQYF.

This clone was counted a few times. The chain has TRBV27 and TRBJ2-2; 16 positions match TRBD2. In germline, CDR1 is MNHEY, CDR2 SMNVEV (reference sequence). CDR3 length: 19 amino acids. V lost 6 bases and J lost 0; bases outside the gene matches: 7. CDR3 nucleotides: TGTGCCAGCAGCAACCCGGGACTAGCGGGGGGGGCGAACACCGGGGAGCTGTTTTTT. This encodes CASSNPGLAGGANTGELFF.

This clone was detected only once. The chain recombines TRBV27 with TRBJ2-7; D unresolved. V lost 3 bases and J lost 6, with 9 bases in between. Per the germline V gene, CDR1 is MNHEY and CDR2 is SMNVEV (reference sequence). This CDR3 contains 12 residues. The DNA of the CDR3 is TGTGCCAGCAGTTTTTCCCCGTTCGAGCAGTACGTC. It is translated as CASSFSPFEQYV.

The genes are TRBV18 and TRBJ2-1; D might be TRBD2 (6 bases). Germline V gene data show CDR1 as KGHSH and CDR2 as LQKENI. V was cut by 6 bases and J by 6 bases, with 18 bases left in between. CDR3 size: 15 residues. This CDR3 reads CASSLSTGEANEQFF. Written as DNA, the CDR3 is TGTGCCAGCTCCTTAAGTACGGGGGAGGCCAATGAGCAGTTCTTC.

This clone was recorded only once. The chain employs TRBV9 and TRBJ2-7; D remains unclear. Trimming removed 0 bases at V and 0 bases at J, with 10 bases between. The CDR3 runs 15 residues. Germline V gene data show CDR1 as SGDLS and CDR2 as YYNGEE. CDR3 in DNA: TGTGCCAGCAGCGTAGCGGCAGCTAGCTCCTACGAGCAGTACTTC. It is translated as CASSVAAASSYEQYF. The whole variable domain, remainder taken from reference TRBV9 and TRBJ2-7, is DSGVTQTPKHLITATGQRVTLRCSPRSGDLSVYWYQQSLDQGLQFLIQYYNGEERAKGNILERFSAQQFPDLHSELNLSSLELGDSALYFCASSVAAASSYEQYFGPGTRLTVT.

This rearrangement joins TRBV6-5 to TRBJ2-4, with D tentatively TRBD2 (6 bases). The CDR3 has 12 amino acids. Per germline, CDR1 MNHEY and CDR2 SVGAGI. V gave up 6 bases and J gave up 8 bases, with 11 bases separating them. The CDR3: CASSETRDIQYF. CDR3 coding DNA: TGTGCCAGCAGCGAGACTAGAGACATTCAGTACTTC.

The rearrangement uses TRBV13 and TRBJ2-7, with 10 nucleotides matching TRBD2. CDR1 is PRHDT and CDR2 is FYEKMQ in the germline V gene (reference sequence). The CDR3 sequence is 13 residues long. With V trimmed by 1 base and J by 8 bases, 2 bases remained unmatched. This CDR3 reads CASSLELAGQQYV. CDR3 coding DNA: TGTGCCAGCAGCTTAGAACTAGCGGGACAGCAGTACGTC.

The chain is built from TRBV5-1 and TRBJ2-5, with 12 bases identical to TRBD2. The CDR3 contains 18 residues. Germline CDR1 is SGHRS and CDR2 is YFSETQ. Unmatched junction bases numbered 14, after V lost 2 bases and J lost 6 bases. CDR3 nucleotide sequence: TGCGCCAGCAGCTTTGCGATACTAGCGGGGGGCGCCGCACAGACCCAGTACTTC. This gives the protein CASSFAILAGGAAQTQYF.

The CDR3 here is CASSPQGASNTGELFF. DNA for the CDR3: TGTGCCAGCAGTCCACAGGGGGCGTCGAACACCGGGGAGCTGTTTTTT. J is TRBJ2-2 and V is TRBV2, with 9 nucleotides matching TRBD1. Germline assignment: CDR1 SNHLY and CDR2 FYNNEI. Trimming cost V 5 bases and J 0 bases; bases outside gene matches: 4. This CDR3 region has 16 residues.

J is TRBJ2-5 and V is TRBV5-1; TRBD2 agrees at 9 bases. CDR3 length equals 14 residues. Germline V CDR1 and CDR2: SGHRS, YFSETQ. V lost 2 bases to trimming and J lost 5 bases; unmatched junction nucleotides: 4. CDR3 sequence reads: CASSLAGGVETQYF. Here the CDR3 DNA reads TGCGCCAGCAGCTTAGCGGGGGGAGTTGAGACCCAGTACTTC.

The chain recombines TRBV7-2 with TRBJ1-5, with D maybe TRBD1 (5 bases). The germline V gene encodes CDR1 SGHTA and CDR2 FQGNSA. CDR3 length: 15 amino acids. V was trimmed by 1 base and J by 1 base, leaving 8 bases between them. CDR3 nucleotide sequence: TGTGCCAGCAGCTTAGTTGGGGGGAGCAATCAGCCCCAGCATTTT. It is translated as CASSLVGGSNQPQHF.

This clone was detected a few times. This chain connects TRBV2 to TRBJ1-6; D might be TRBD1 (6 bases). V shed 3 bases and J shed 10 bases, with 22 bases lying between them. CDR1 is SNHLY, CDR2 FYNNEI, per germline. The CDR3 runs to 17 residues. The CDR3 spells CASSEARDNMIRSPLHF. CDR3 sequence (DNA): TGTGCCAGCAGTGAGGCCCGGGACAACATGATCCGATCACCCCTCCACTTT.

This rearrangement joins TRBV5-1 to TRBJ1-6, with a possible D match to TRBD1 (5 bases). This CDR3 comprises 14 residues. Deletions cut 0 bases from V and 10 bases from J, with 11 bases between. Germline V CDR1 and CDR2: SGHRS, YFSETQ. CDR3 residues: CASSLVPGESPLHF. The CDR3 DNA sequence: TGCGCCAGCAGCTTGGTGCCGGGGGAGTCACCCCTCCACTTT.

This sequence joins TRBV2 and TRBJ1-4; the match to TRBD1 covers 8 bases. J lost 8 bases, V lost 6 bases, and 8 bases had no gene match. This CDR3 region has 14 residues. Germline-derived CDR1 and CDR2 are SNHLY and FYNNEI. CDR3: CASRVSGGAEKLFF. The CDR3 coding sequence is TGTGCCAGCAGAGTCTCAGGGGGCGCAGAAAAACTGTTTTTT.

The chain is built from TRBV19 and TRBJ2-3; 8 nucleotides match TRBD1. V lost 5 bases and J lost 2; bases outside the gene matches: 18. Germline CDR1 is LNHDA and CDR2 is SQIVND (reference sequence). The CDR3 covers 19 residues. The CDR3 DNA sequence: TGTGCCAGTAGTCCGGGACAGGTCCCCGTTCCTGGCCTCACAGATACGCAGTATTTT. It encodes CASSPGQVPVPGLTDTQYF.

The V call is TRBV20-1, the J call TRBJ1-5; unclear D gene. The germline V gene encodes CDR1 DFQATT and CDR2 SNEGSKA (reference sequence). Between the trimmed V and J ends, which lost 0 bases and 8 bases, there was a span of 5 bases. This CDR3 comprises 11 residues. CDR3 bases: TGCAGTGCTAGAGATAGCGAGCCCCAGCATTTT. It yields the protein CSARDSEPQHF.

V gene TRBV2 combines with J gene TRBJ1-5; 12 bases match TRBD1. V lost 6 bases and J lost 6; bases outside the gene matches: 6. This CDR3 region has 15 residues. CDR1 is SNHLY, CDR2 FYNNEI, per germline. CDR3 region: CASSAGTGGGQPQHF. The CDR3 nucleotides read TGTGCCAGCAGCGCTGGGACAGGGGGCGGTCAGCCCCAGCATTTT.

This clone was recorded a few times. The chain carries TRBV5-1 and TRBJ1-5, with TRBD1 matching 8 bases. CDR1 SGHRS and CDR2 YFSETQ come from the germline V gene. This CDR3 contains 14 residues. Trimming cost V 4 bases and J 6 bases; bases outside gene matches: 6. CDR3 sequence: CASSVQGEGQPQHF. The CDR3, as DNA: TGCGCCAGCAGCGTACAGGGGGAAGGTCAGCCCCAGCATTTT.

V is TRBV15 and J is TRBJ2-3; 12 bases fit TRBD2. The CDR3 covers 16 residues. J was trimmed by 4 bases and V by 4 bases; bases with no gene match: 6. CDR1 LNHNV and CDR2 YYDKDF come from the germline V gene (reference sequence). In DNA, the CDR3 is TGTGCCACCAGCACCCGGACTAGCGGGACCCCAGATACGCAGTATTTT. Protein product: CATSTRTSGTPDTQYF.

This clone is categorized as medium-sized. The chain couples TRBV7-2 to TRBJ2-2; tentative D call: TRBD2 (6 bases). Germline loops: CDR1 SGHTA, CDR2 FQGNSA. CDR3 size: 15 residues. V shed 5 bases and J shed 3 bases, with 13 bases lying between them. The CDR3 here is CASSQRTGDTGELFF. CDR3 nucleotides: TGTGCCAGCAGCCAAAGGACGGGGGACACCGGGGAGCTGTTTTTT.

The chain carries TRBV9 and TRBJ2-2; 12 positions agree with TRBD1. CDR1 is SGDLS, CDR2 YYNGEE, per germline. Trimming at V came to 0 bases and at J to 7 bases, leaving 4 bases not matched to a gene. The CDR3 consists of 16 residues. CDR3 sequence (DNA): TGTGCCAGCAGCGTAGGGGACAGGGGGCTTGTCGGGGAGCTGTTTTTT. The encoded protein is CASSVGDRGLVGELFF.

The chain recombines TRBV7-2 with TRBJ2-1, with 7 bases fitting TRBD2. The CDR3 has 17 residues. With V trimmed by 2 bases and J by 6 bases, 13 bases remained unmatched. The V gene's germline CDR1 is SGHTA and CDR2 FQGNSA. CDR3 region: CASSLFGPSGPSNEQFF. In DNA, the CDR3 is TGTGCCAGCAGCTTATTCGGGCCTAGCGGACCCTCCAATGAGCAGTTCTTC.

This clone was detected a few times. The chain combines TRBV7-2 with TRBJ1-6; tentatively, D is TRBD1 (5 bases). The V and J ends lost 2 bases and 5 bases respectively, with 13 bases between them. Looked up from germline, CDR1 is SGHTA and CDR2 is FQGNSA. This CDR3 has 16 residues. CDR3 region: CASSLRGGANNSPLHF. The CDR3 coding sequence is TGTGCCAGCAGCTTAAGGGGAGGGGCTAATAATTCACCCCTCCACTTT.

This clone was counted only a few times. The chain recombines TRBV5-6 with TRBJ1-4, with 10 nucleotides matching TRBD1. The CDR3 sequence is 17 residues long. Germline V gene sequence: CDR1 SGHDT, CDR2 YYEEEE. J gave up 8 bases and V 0 bases, and 10 bases lay outside the gene matches. This CDR3 is CASSLGAGTGVGEKLFF. The CDR3 DNA follows: TGTGCCAGCAGCTTGGGCGCCGGGACAGGGGTGGGGGAAAAACTGTTTTTT.

This clone was seen only a few times. This chain links TRBV15 with TRBJ1-2, with D unresolved. Germline CDR1 and CDR2: LNHNV and YYDKDF (reference sequence). Trimming took off 1 base at V and 5 bases at J, with 20 bases between the two ends. This CDR3 is built from 17 residues. CDR3 in DNA: TGTGCCACCAGCAGAGCGGGGATGGACGGGAGGCTGTATGGCTACACCTTC. Its protein product is CATSRAGMDGRLYGYTF.

The chain uses TRBV19 and TRBJ2-2; D is perhaps TRBD1 (6 bases). The CDR3 loop spans 13 amino acids. With 8 bases removed from V and 7 bases from J, the gap between germline ends came to 14 bases. CDR1 is LNHDA and CDR2 is SQIVND in the germline V gene (reference sequence). The CDR3, as DNA: TGTGCCAGTCCGACAGGTTGGGGCGGGGAGCTGTTTTTT. Amino acids: CASPTGWGGELFF.

The chain couples TRBV4-2 to TRBJ2-7; 13 bases match TRBD2. The CDR3 extends over 16 amino acids. Per the germline V gene, CDR1 is LGHNA and CDR2 is YNFKEQ. The V segment lost 1 base and the J segment 4 bases; nucleotides outside the gene matches: 4. CDR3: CASSQGGLAGHYEQYF. In DNA form, the CDR3 reads TGTGCCAGCAGCCAAGGGGGACTAGCGGGGCATTACGAGCAGTACTTC.

The CDR3 DNA follows: TGTGCCAGCTTAATGGAGGGAGCGGAAGAGCAGTACGTC. Translating gives CASLMEGAEEQYV. The chain is built from TRBV2 and TRBJ2-7; TRBD2 might be the D (6 bases). The CDR3 is 13 amino acids. V dropped 8 bases and J dropped 7 bases, with 18 bases sitting between them. Germline V gene sequence: CDR1 SNHLY, CDR2 FYNNEI.

This chain connects TRBV7-9 to TRBJ2-7; 7 nucleotides agree with TRBD2. Germline CDR1 SEHNR, CDR2 FQNEAQ (reference sequence). The CDR3 has 13 residues. The trim removed 8 bases at V and 1 base at J, leaving 5 bases unmatched. The CDR3 sequence is CASWGGRSYEQYF. The CDR3 region has the DNA TGTGCCAGCTGGGGGGGACGGTCCTACGAGCAGTACTTC.

The CDR3 loop is CASSIGGWRVGNEQFF. The CDR3 DNA reads TGTGCCAGTAGTATAGGTGGGTGGAGGGTCGGCAATGAGCAGTTCTTC. J is TRBJ2-1 and V is TRBV19; weak D call: TRBD2 (6 bases). CDR3 length: 16 amino acids. Trimming stripped 1 base from V and 6 bases from J, with 16 bases between. Germline assignment: CDR1 LNHDA and CDR2 SQIVND (reference sequence).